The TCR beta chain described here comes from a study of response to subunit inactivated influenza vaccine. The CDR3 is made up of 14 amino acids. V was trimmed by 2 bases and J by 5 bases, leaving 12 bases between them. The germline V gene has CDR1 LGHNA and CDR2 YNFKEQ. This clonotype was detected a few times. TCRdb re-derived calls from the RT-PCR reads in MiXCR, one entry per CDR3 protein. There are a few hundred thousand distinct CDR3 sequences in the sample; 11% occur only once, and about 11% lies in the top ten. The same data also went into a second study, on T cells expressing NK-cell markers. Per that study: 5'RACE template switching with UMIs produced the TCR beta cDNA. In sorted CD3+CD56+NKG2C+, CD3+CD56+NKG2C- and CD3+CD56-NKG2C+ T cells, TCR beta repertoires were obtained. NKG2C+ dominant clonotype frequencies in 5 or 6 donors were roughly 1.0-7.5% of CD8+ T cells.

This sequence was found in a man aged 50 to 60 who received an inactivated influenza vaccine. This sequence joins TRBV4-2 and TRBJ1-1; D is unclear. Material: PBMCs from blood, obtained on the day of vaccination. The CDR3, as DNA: TGTGCCAGCAGCCAACAAAGGGTCGTAACTGAAGCTTTCTTT. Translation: CASSQQRVVTEAFF.